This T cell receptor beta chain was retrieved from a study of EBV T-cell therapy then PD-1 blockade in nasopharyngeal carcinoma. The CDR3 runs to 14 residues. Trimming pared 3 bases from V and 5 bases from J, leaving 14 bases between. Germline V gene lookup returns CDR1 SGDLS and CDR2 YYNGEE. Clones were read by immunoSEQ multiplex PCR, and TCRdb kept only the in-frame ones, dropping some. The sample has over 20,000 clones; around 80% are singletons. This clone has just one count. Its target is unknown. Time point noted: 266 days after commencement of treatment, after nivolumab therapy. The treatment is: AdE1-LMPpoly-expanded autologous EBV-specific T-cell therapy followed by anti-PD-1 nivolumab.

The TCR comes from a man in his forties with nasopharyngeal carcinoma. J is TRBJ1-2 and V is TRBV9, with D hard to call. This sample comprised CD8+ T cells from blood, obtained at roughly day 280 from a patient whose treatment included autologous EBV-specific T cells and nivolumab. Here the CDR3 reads CASSGQEKGYGYTF. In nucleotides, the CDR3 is TGTGCCAGCAGCGGGCAGGAGAAAGGATATGGCTACACCTTC.